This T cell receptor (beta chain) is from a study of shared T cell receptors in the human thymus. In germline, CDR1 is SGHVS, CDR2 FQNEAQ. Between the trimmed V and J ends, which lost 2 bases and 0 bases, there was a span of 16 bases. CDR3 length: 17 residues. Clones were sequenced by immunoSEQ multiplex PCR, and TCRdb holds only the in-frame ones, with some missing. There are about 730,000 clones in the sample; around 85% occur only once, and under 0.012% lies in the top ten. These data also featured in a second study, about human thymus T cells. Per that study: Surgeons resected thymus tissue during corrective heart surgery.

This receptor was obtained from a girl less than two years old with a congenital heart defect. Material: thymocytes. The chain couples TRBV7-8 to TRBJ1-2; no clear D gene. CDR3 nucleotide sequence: TGTGCCAGCAGCTTATTTCCCCCTTGCGTTTCTAACTATGGCTACACCTTC. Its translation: CASSLFPPCVSNYGYTF.